The 10 T cell receptor beta chains in this list originate from one sample, sequenced in a study of CD8+ T cells in alopecia areata. This sample's treatment: oral pan-JAK inhibitor, 5-10 mg twice daily. As the sequencing template, cDNA was produced by extracting RNA and reverse transcribing it. Sequencing used immunoSEQ multiplex PCR; TCRdb keeps in-frame clones, though not all of them. The sample has 90,000 to 120,000 clones, around 84% seen once. The material sequenced was CD8+ T cells sorted from blood, taken at week 24, from a patient treated with tofacitinib. The receptor source for this set is a human donor with alopecia areata.

This clone has a handful of counts. CDR3 nucleotide sequence: TGTGCCATCAGTGAGTACCTTAACAATGAGCAGTTCTTC. This codes for CAISEYLNNEQFF. The chain has TRBV10-3 and TRBJ2-1; D call uncertain. Germline CDR1 ENHRY, CDR2 SYGVKD. The V and J ends lost 1 base and 5 bases respectively, with 6 bases between them. CDR3 length equals 13 residues.

The V call is TRBV13, the J call TRBJ2-5; 8 bases are shared with TRBD2. The closer fit of TRBJ2-7 to the DNA end suggests the J call may be wrong. This CDR3 is 14 amino acids long. Germline CDR1 is PRHDT and CDR2 is FYEKMQ (reference sequence). The CDR3 nucleotides read TGTGCCAGCAGCCCCCCCGGGAGGGCGGGCGAGCAGTACTTC. It is translated as CASSPPGRAGEQYF.

Concerning this clone: A junction end diverges from the germline sequence, so it may reflect a read error. Other nucleotide sequences from this sample produce the same CDR3. The CDR3 DNA is TGTGCTAGCAGTTTAACAGGATCCTATGGCTACACCTTC. This gives the protein CASSLTGSYGYTF. V usage is TRBV27 and J usage is TRBJ1-2, with D tentatively TRBD1 (5 bases). The CDR3 spans 13 residues. Germline loops: CDR1 MNHEY, CDR2 SMNVEV (reference sequence).

The genes are TRBV7-2 and TRBJ2-4; D remains ambiguous. From germline, CDR1 is SGHTA and CDR2 FQGNSA. The CDR3 is 14 residues long. Trimming cost V 1 base and J 9 bases, with 13 bases left between them. DNA of the CDR3: TGTGCCAGCAGCTTAGATATAGGGTCGGGCATTCAGTACTTC. It encodes CASSLDIGSGIQYF.

The rearrangement uses TRBV25-1 and TRBJ1-2; maybe TRBD1 (5 bases). Germline lookup yields CDR1 MGHDK and CDR2 SYGVNS. V was clipped by 9 bases and J by 2 bases, with 7 bases between them. This CDR3 comprises 11 residues. The CDR3 spells CASGANYGYTF. In DNA, the CDR3 is TGTGCCAGTGGGGCCAACTATGGCTACACCTTC.

The CDR3 here is CASSFLGASGQPQHF. In DNA, the CDR3 is TGCGCCAGCAGCTTCCTTGGGGCCTCGGGGCAGCCCCAGCATTTT. V is TRBV5-1 and J is TRBJ1-5; weak D call: TRBD1 (5 bases). The V and J ends lost 2 bases and 7 bases respectively, with 16 bases between them. Germline CDR1 SGHRS, CDR2 YFSETQ. The CDR3 has 15 amino acids.

This clone was found a few times. The chain carries TRBV29-1 and TRBJ2-2, with D uncertain. CDR3 length: 12 amino acids. Looked up from germline, CDR1 is SQVTM and CDR2 is ANQGSEA. Trimming removed 1 base from V and 9 bases from J, with 9 bases in between. The CDR3 region has the DNA TGCAGCGTTGAAGGGAAGTTCAGGGAGCTGTTTTTT. Protein: CSVEGKFRELFF.

This clone was found a few times. The chain joins TRBV5-4 to TRBJ2-3, with D possibly matching TRBD2 (6 bases). In germline, CDR1 is SGHNT, CDR2 YYREEE (reference sequence). V lost 1 base to trimming and J lost 6 bases, with 15 bases between them. The CDR3 covers 15 residues. In nucleotides, the CDR3 is TGTGCCAGCAGCTTGTTAAGGGAGGTCATGGATACGCAGTATTTT. Protein product: CASSLLREVMDTQYF.

This clone came up a few times. In nucleotides, the CDR3 is TGTGCCTGGAGCCAGGGGGCCCTCAACTATGGCTACACCTTC. Translation gives CAWSQGALNYGYTF. The chain is built from TRBV30 and TRBJ1-2, with 8 bases fitting TRBD1. The CDR3 is 14 residues long. The V gene end was trimmed by 3 bases and the J gene end by 2 bases; junction bases not matched to a gene: 5. Germline lookup yields CDR1 GTSNPN and CDR2 SVGIG (reference sequence).

The chain carries TRBV9 and TRBJ2-7; 8 positions match TRBD2. The CDR3 consists of 14 residues. Trimming removed 3 bases from V and 2 bases from J; junction bases left unmatched: 4. The germline V gene has CDR1 SGDLS and CDR2 YYNGEE. Here the CDR3 reads CASSAGGTTYEQYF. The CDR3 DNA is TGTGCCAGCAGCGCGGGGGGGACCACCTACGAGCAGTACTTC. The full variable domain, rest sourced from reference TRBV9 and TRBJ2-7, is DSGVTQTPKHLITATGQRVTLRCSPRSGDLSVYWYQQSLDQGLQFLIQYYNGEERAKGNILERFSAQQFPDLHSELNLSSLELGDSALYFCASSAGGTTYEQYFGPGTRLTVT.